A single sample is the source of the 10 T cell receptor beta chains below, sequenced in a study of CD8 T cells in Susac syndrome. The RNA, about 0.5 to 1 ug, was put through reverse transcription using random hexamers. TCRdb called the immunoSEQ multiplex PCR reads again in MiXCR, with one record for every CDR3 protein. The sample gives about 130,000 distinct CDR3 sequences, more than 75% of which show up once; around 0.24% is in the top ten. Sequencing was performed on CD8+ T cells from PBMCs. The receptors derive from a human donor with multiple sclerosis.

The CDR3 bases are TGTGCCAGCAGCCCCCAACCGGGGCCGGAGAACACTGAAGCTTTCTTT. It encodes CASSPQPGPENTEAFF. The gene calls are TRBV7-9 and TRBJ1-1, with D possibly matching TRBD1 (5 bases). The CDR3 totals 16 residues. V dropped 5 bases and J dropped 1 base, with 17 bases sitting between them. Germline loops: CDR1 SEHNR, CDR2 FQNEAQ (reference sequence). Drawing the rest from reference TRBV7-9 and TRBJ1-1, the complete variable domain is DTGVSQNPRHKITKRGQNVTFRCDPISEHNRLYWYRQTLGQGPEFLTYFQNEAQLEKSRLLSDRFSAERPKGSFSTLEIQRTEQGDSAMYLCASSPQPGPENTEAFFGQGTRLTVV.

This chain joins TRBV25-1 and TRBJ1-1; TRBD1 matches at 7 bases. The germline CDR1 and CDR2 sequences are MGHDK and SYGVNS. V trimming: 3 bases; J trimming: 3 bases; junction bases outside the gene matches: 4. The CDR3 totals 14 residues. CDR3 amino acids: CASSEDRTYTEAFF. CDR3 bases: TGTGCCAGCAGTGAGGACAGGACCTACACTGAAGCTTTCTTT.

This clonotype appeared a few times. The V call is TRBV4-1, the J call TRBJ1-5; possible D gene TRBD1, 5 bases. V lost 2 bases to trimming and J lost 1 base, with 12 bases between them. CDR1 is MGHRA, CDR2 YSYEKL, per germline. The CDR3 contains 16 residues. The CDR3 DNA sequence: TGCGCCAGCAGCCAACCAGAGGGACGGAGCAATCAGCCCCAGCATTTT. It yields the protein CASSQPEGRSNQPQHF.

The CDR3 protein is CASSQAPSSSDEQYF. The CDR3 nucleotides read TGCGCCAGCAGCCAAGCTCCCTCGAGTAGCGACGAGCAGTACTTC. The chain couples TRBV4-1 to TRBJ2-7; D is perhaps TRBD2 (5 bases). V was pared by 1 base and J by 5 bases, with 15 bases between. This CDR3 has 15 residues. Germline V CDR1 and CDR2: MGHRA, YSYEKL.

The chain joins TRBV7-2 to TRBJ1-2, with TRBD1 as a possible D gene (6 bases). Germline CDR1 SGHTA, CDR2 FQGNSA. V lost 7 bases and J lost 0, with 12 bases in between. CDR3 length equals 14 residues. The CDR3 loop reads CASTTGPSNYGYTF. In DNA form, the CDR3 reads TGTGCCAGCACCACAGGGCCTTCTAACTATGGCTACACCTTC.

The CDR3 sequence is CASSQKGAPEAFF. The CDR3 DNA is TGCGCCAGCAGCCAGAAAGGGGCCCCTGAAGCTTTCTTT. This chain joins TRBV4-1 and TRBJ1-1; a weak D match, TRBD1 (5 bases). V lost 3 bases and J 6 bases, leaving 11 bases between the germline ends. The CDR3 extends over 13 amino acids. CDR1 and CDR2 (germline): MGHRA, YSYEKL.

The chain uses TRBV13 and TRBJ2-1; 8 bases agree with TRBD2. Germline V gene data show CDR1 as PRHDT and CDR2 as FYEKMQ (reference sequence). J gave up 5 bases and V 5 bases, and 5 bases lay outside the gene matches. The CDR3 runs to 14 residues. The CDR3 DNA follows: TGTGCCAGCAGCACACTAGCGGTTGACAATGAGCAGTTCTTC. It encodes CASSTLAVDNEQFF.

This sequence joins TRBV27 and TRBJ2-3; TRBD2 aligns across 8 bases. With 3 bases clipped from V and 1 base from J, the junction kept 6 bases outside the gene matches. The CDR3 covers 16 residues. Germline V gene lookup returns CDR1 MNHEY and CDR2 SMNVEV (reference sequence). The CDR3 loop reads CASSLGAGAGTDTQYF. CDR3 coding DNA: TGTGCCAGCAGTTTGGGAGCGGGAGCGGGCACAGATACGCAGTATTTT.

This rearrangement joins TRBV4-1 to TRBJ1-1; 7 nucleotides align to TRBD1. V was clipped by 8 bases and J by 10 bases; unmatched bases: 13. The CDR3 has 13 amino acids. Germline CDR1 reads MGHRA; CDR2 reads YSYEKL. The CDR3 DNA reads as TGCGCCAGCGGTACAGGGGCATCTCTAGTAGCTTTCTTT. Translating it yields CASGTGASLVAFF.

The J gene is TRBJ2-3, the V gene TRBV25-1; weak D call: TRBD1 (6 bases). The germline gives CDR1 MGHDK, CDR2 SYGVNS. V was pared by 4 bases and J by 0 bases, with 14 bases between. This CDR3 is 16 amino acids long. The CDR3 here is CASSAVRQASTDTQYF. The CDR3 DNA follows: TGTGCCAGCAGTGCCGTTAGACAGGCCAGCACAGATACGCAGTATTTT.